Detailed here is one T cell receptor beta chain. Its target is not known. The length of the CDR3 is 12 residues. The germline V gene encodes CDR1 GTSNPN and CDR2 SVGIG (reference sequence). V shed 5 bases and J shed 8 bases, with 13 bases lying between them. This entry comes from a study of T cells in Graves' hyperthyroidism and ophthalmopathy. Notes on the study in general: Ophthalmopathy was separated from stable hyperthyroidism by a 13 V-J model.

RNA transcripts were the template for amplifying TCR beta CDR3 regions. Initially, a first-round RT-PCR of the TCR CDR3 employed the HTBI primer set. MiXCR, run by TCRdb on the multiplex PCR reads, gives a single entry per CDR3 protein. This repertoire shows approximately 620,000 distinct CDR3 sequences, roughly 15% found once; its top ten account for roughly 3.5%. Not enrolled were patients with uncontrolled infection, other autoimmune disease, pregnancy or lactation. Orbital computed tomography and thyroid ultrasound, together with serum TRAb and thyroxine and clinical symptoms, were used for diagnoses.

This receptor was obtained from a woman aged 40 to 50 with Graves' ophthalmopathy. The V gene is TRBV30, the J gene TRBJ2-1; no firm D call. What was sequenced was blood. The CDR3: CAWGDEIYEQFF. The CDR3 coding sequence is TGTGCCTGGGGAGACGAGATCTATGAGCAGTTCTTC.